A selection of T cell receptor beta chains follows, all from one sample in a study of identical twins. TCRdb itself ran the 5' RACE reads through MiXCR, one entry per CDR3 protein. This sample has approximately 1.8 million distinct CDR3 sequences, with under 35% found just once. Sample: cord blood. These receptors were taken from a newborn girl in good health. The CDR3 runs from the conserved cysteine through the conserved F or W. A D gene is named only where the DNA matches it firmly. Only part of the rows carry a size: once, few, many, or a class if the clone is expanded.

D gene: -; clone size: -; V gene: TRBV25-1; J gene: TRBJ1-2; CDR3 protein: CASRDSRRGYTF; CDR3 DNA: TGTGCCAGCCGGGACTCAAGGCGTGGCTACACCTTC
D gene: -; clone size: few; V gene: TRBV20-1; J gene: TRBJ2-1; CDR3 protein: CSARDHRARISYNEQFF; CDR3 DNA: TGCAGTGCTAGAGATCATAGAGCCCGGATCTCCTACAATGAGCAGTTCTTC
D gene: -; clone size: -; V gene: TRBV5-1; J gene: TRBJ2-2; CDR3 protein: CASSAGLLTNTGELFF; CDR3 DNA: TGCGCCAGCAGCGCGGGACTCCTTACGAACACCGGGGAGCTGTTTTTT
D gene: TRBD1; clone size: -; V gene: TRBV7-8; J gene: TRBJ1-2; CDR3 protein: CASSTRLDRAGYTF; CDR3 DNA: TGTGCCAGCAGCACTAGGTTGGACAGGGCCGGCTACACCTTC
D gene: -; clone size: -; V gene: TRBV7-9; J gene: TRBJ1-4; CDR3 protein: CASSPPGTGEKLFF; CDR3 DNA: TGTGCCAGCAGCCCCCCCGGGACGGGTGAAAAACTGTTTTTT
D gene: -; clone size: -; V gene: TRBV14; J gene: TRBJ2-3; CDR3 protein: CASSQVFGSWSTDTQYF; CDR3 DNA: TGTGCCAGCAGCCAAGTTTTCGGGAGTTGGAGCACAGATACGCAGTATTTT
D gene: TRBD2; clone size: few; V gene: TRBV25-1; J gene: TRBJ2-5; CDR3 protein: CASSDLAGVLVQETQYF; CDR3 DNA: TGTGCCAGCAGTGACCTAGCGGGAGTCTTAGTACAAGAGACCCAGTACTTC
D gene: -; clone size: few; V gene: TRBV7-9; J gene: TRBJ2-7; CDR3 protein: CASSLSHSPPSEQYF; CDR3 DNA: TGTGCCAGCAGCTTATCCCATAGCCCCCCTAGCGAGCAGTACTTC
D gene: -; clone size: -; V gene: TRBV4-1; J gene: TRBJ1-4; CDR3 protein: CASSPQISPEKLFF; CDR3 DNA: TGCGCCAGCAGCCCCCAGATCAGTCCTGAAAAACTGTTTTTT
D gene: -; clone size: -; V gene: TRBV20-1; J gene: TRBJ2-1; CDR3 protein: CSASGLVGGLNEQFF; CDR3 DNA: TGCAGTGCTAGCGGACTAGTGGGGGGCCTCAATGAGCAGTTCTTC
D gene: TRBD2; clone size: -; V gene: TRBV19; J gene: TRBJ2-1; CDR3 protein: CARTSGGFLYNEQFF; CDR3 DNA: TGTGCCCGCACTAGCGGGGGGTTCCTATACAATGAGCAGTTCTTC
D gene: TRBD2; clone size: few; V gene: TRBV2; J gene: TRBJ2-7; CDR3 protein: CASNSGTSGASISYEQYF; CDR3 DNA: TGTGCCAGCAACTCAGGGACTAGCGGGGCCTCAATCTCCTACGAGCAGTACTTC
D gene: TRBD1; clone size: -; V gene: TRBV2; J gene: TRBJ1-1; CDR3 protein: CASNALTGTGDGAEAFF; CDR3 DNA: TGTGCCAGCAATGCCCTTACCGGGACAGGGGATGGGGCTGAAGCTTTCTTT
D gene: -; clone size: many; V gene: TRBV6-2/TRBV6-3; J gene: TRBJ2-4; CDR3 protein: CASSYSNRLIDIQYF; CDR3 DNA: TGTGCCAGCAGTTACTCGAATAGGTTGATCGACATTCAGTACTTC
D gene: TRBD1; clone size: -; V gene: TRBV7-2; J gene: TRBJ2-1; CDR3 protein: CASNTRDRGEQFF; CDR3 DNA: TGTGCCAGCAACACAAGGGACAGGGGTGAGCAGTTCTTC
D gene: TRBD1; clone size: -; V gene: TRBV28; J gene: TRBJ2-2; CDR3 protein: CASSLSFTGALSGELFF; CDR3 DNA: TGTGCCAGCAGTTTATCTTTTACAGGGGCTTTATCGGGGGAGCTGTTTTTT
D gene: TRBD2; clone size: -; V gene: TRBV18; J gene: TRBJ2-7; CDR3 protein: CASSPPGTSGIFGEQYF; CDR3 DNA: TGTGCCAGCTCACCCCCAGGGACTAGCGGGATTTTCGGCGAGCAGTACTTC
D gene: TRBD2; clone size: -; V gene: TRBV12-3/TRBV12-4; J gene: TRBJ2-3; CDR3 protein: CASRDSSGRSTDVQYF; CDR3 DNA: TGTGCCAGCAGGGACTCTAGCGGGAGATCGACAGATGTGCAGTATTTT
D gene: TRBD2; clone size: few; V gene: TRBV12-5; J gene: TRBJ2-7; CDR3 protein: CASGLQTTSGNEQYF; CDR3 DNA: TGTGCTAGTGGTTTGCAGACGACTAGCGGCAATGAGCAGTACTTC
D gene: -; clone size: -; V gene: TRBV12-3/TRBV12-4; J gene: TRBJ2-5; CDR3 protein: CTSSPSLRGSEQYF; CDR3 DNA: TGTACCAGCAGTCCCAGCCTCAGGGGAAGTGAGCAGTACTTC
D gene: TRBD2; clone size: few; V gene: TRBV2; J gene: TRBJ2-4; CDR3 protein: CASSGTSGTQPLAKNIQYF; CDR3 DNA: TGTGCCAGCAGTGGGACTAGCGGGACTCAACCCTTAGCCAAAAACATTCAGTACTTC
D gene: -; clone size: few; V gene: TRBV9; J gene: TRBJ2-7; CDR3 protein: CASSVDPGTYEQYF; CDR3 DNA: TGTGCCAGCAGCGTAGACCCGGGGACCTACGAGCAGTACTTC
D gene: -; clone size: -; V gene: TRBV3-1; J gene: TRBJ1-2; CDR3 protein: CASSQDPQVKGYTF; CDR3 DNA: TGTGCCAGCAGCCAAGATCCACAGGTTAAGGGCTACACCTTC
D gene: -; clone size: -; V gene: TRBV12-3/TRBV12-4; J gene: TRBJ1-4; CDR3 protein: CASSLSQGRRSEKLFF; CDR3 DNA: TGTGCCAGCAGTTTATCCCAGGGGAGGCGGAGTGAAAAACTGTTTTTT
D gene: -; clone size: few; V gene: TRBV4-2; J gene: TRBJ1-2; CDR3 protein: CASSQDSGFNYGYTF; CDR3 DNA: TGTGCCAGCAGCCAAGATAGTGGATTTAACTATGGCTACACCTTC
D gene: -; clone size: -; V gene: TRBV6-6; J gene: TRBJ2-3; CDR3 protein: CASIRRGGTDTQYF; CDR3 DNA: TGTGCCAGCATTCGCAGGGGAGGCACAGATACGCAGTATTTT
D gene: TRBD2; clone size: few; V gene: TRBV28; J gene: TRBJ2-2; CDR3 protein: CASSLPGGKLPGELFF; CDR3 DNA: TGTGCCAGCAGTTTACCGGGAGGGAAGCTCCCCGGGGAGCTGTTTTTT
D gene: -; clone size: few; V gene: TRBV29-1; J gene: TRBJ2-7; CDR3 protein: CSVALVGKEQYF; CDR3 DNA: TGCAGCGTCGCCCTTGTAGGAAAAGAGCAGTACTTC
D gene: TRBD1; clone size: -; V gene: TRBV28; J gene: TRBJ1-1; CDR3 protein: CASSSSATGGTEAFF; CDR3 DNA: TGTGCCAGCAGTTCCTCCGCGACAGGGGGCACTGAAGCTTTCTTT
D gene: -; clone size: -; V gene: TRBV4-1; J gene: TRBJ2-7; CDR3 protein: CASSQTQTYNEQYF; CDR3 DNA: TGCGCCAGCAGCCAGACACAGACCTACAATGAGCAGTACTTC
D gene: -; clone size: -; V gene: TRBV27; J gene: TRBJ1-2; CDR3 protein: CASSLQGPALNYGYTF; CDR3 DNA: TGTGCCAGCAGTCTCCAGGGGCCTGCCCTTAACTATGGCTACACCTTC
D gene: TRBD1; clone size: many; V gene: TRBV25-1; J gene: TRBJ2-7; CDR3 protein: CASTGQGTYEQYF; CDR3 DNA: TGTGCCAGCACCGGACAGGGGACCTACGAGCAGTACTTC
D gene: -; clone size: -; V gene: TRBV27; J gene: TRBJ1-2; CDR3 protein: CASSLRSSNGYTF; CDR3 DNA: TGTGCCAGCAGCCTCAGGAGTAGCAATGGCTACACCTTC
D gene: -; clone size: -; V gene: TRBV7-9; J gene: TRBJ2-3; CDR3 protein: CASSGGTEPSTDTQYF; CDR3 DNA: TGTGCCAGCAGCGGAGGGACAGAGCCTAGCACAGATACGCAGTATTTT
D gene: TRBD1; clone size: once; V gene: TRBV5-5; J gene: TRBJ2-1; CDR3 protein: CASSPGTGLVNEQFF; CDR3 DNA: TGTGCCAGCAGCCCCGGGACAGGGTTGGTAAATGAGCAGTTCTTC